This T cell receptor beta chain appears in the sequencing data of a study of cytomegalovirus exposure and HLA in healthy donors. Germline assignment: CDR1 KGHSH and CDR2 LQKENI. The CDR3 consists of 14 residues. Trimming took off 5 bases at V and 6 bases at J, with 15 bases between the two ends. Overall study findings and caveats: Being productive about 90% or about 30% of the time was typical of most TCR beta V segments in an earlier analysis. The listing of some 170 TCR beta chains classed them as cytomegalovirus-associated.

Primers included in the PCR were 60 Vbeta and 13 Jbeta primers. Repertoires were generated with immunoSEQ multiplex PCR, while TCRdb's copy carries only in-frame clones and drops some. This sample has about 130,000 clones, with about four fifths found just once. As concerns this clone: The antigen remains unidentified.

This chain connects TRBV18 to TRBJ2-3; perhaps TRBD1 as D (5 bases). This clonotype originated in a man aged 30 to 45 in good health and CMV-seronegative. Sequenced: PBMCs. The CDR3, as DNA: TGTGCCAGCTCAGCGCATCAGGGTTGGGATACGCAGTATTTT. Its translation is CASSAHQGWDTQYF.